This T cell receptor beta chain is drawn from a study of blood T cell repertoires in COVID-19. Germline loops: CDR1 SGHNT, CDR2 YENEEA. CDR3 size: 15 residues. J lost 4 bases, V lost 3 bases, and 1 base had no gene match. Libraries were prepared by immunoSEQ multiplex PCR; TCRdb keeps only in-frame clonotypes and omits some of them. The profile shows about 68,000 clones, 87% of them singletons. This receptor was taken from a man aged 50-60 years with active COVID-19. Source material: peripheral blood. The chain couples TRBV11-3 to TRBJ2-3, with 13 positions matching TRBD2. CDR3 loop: CASSFTSGGADTQYF. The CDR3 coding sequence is TGTGCCAGCAGCTTCACTAGCGGGGGGGCAGATACGCAGTATTTT.